This is a list of T cell receptor beta chains from one sample in a study of radiation and T cells in renal cell carcinoma. Sequencing was performed with immunoSEQ multiplex PCR; in TCRdb, only in-frame clones are kept and a portion is missing. Altogether approximately 120,000 clones are present, approximately 82% being singletons, with the ten largest covering 3%. The source was blood, collected from a patient whose treatment included radiotherapy and nephrectomy. These receptors were collected from a woman aged 55-70 years with renal cell carcinoma. The CDR3 runs from the conserved cysteine through the conserved F or W. D genes are given only for firm matches. Only part of the rows carry a size: once, few, many, or a class if the clone is expanded.

abundance	d_gene	j_gene	v_gene	len	CDR3aa	CDR3nt
.	.	TRBJ1-5	TRBV6-6	16	CASSYSPGGMIQPQHF	TGTGCCAGCAGTTACTCCCCGGGGGGAATGATACAGCCCCAGCATTTT
.	TRBD1	TRBJ1-2	TRBV15	14	CATSRVTGDYGYTF	TGTGCCACCAGCAGGGTGACAGGGGACTATGGCTACACCTTC
.	TRBD1	TRBJ1-4	TRBV2	14	CASSQDRQNEKLFF	TGTGCCAGCAGTCAGGACAGGCAAAATGAAAAACTGTTTTTT
.	TRBD1	TRBJ1-2	TRBV18	14	CASSPGQGGYGYTF	TGTGCCAGCTCACCGGGACAGGGGGGCTATGGCTACACCTTC
.	.	TRBJ1-4	TRBV28	14	CASTKTSPREKLFF	TGTGCCAGCACCAAGACTTCCCCCCGTGAAAAACTGTTTTTT
.	.	TRBJ1-1	TRBV6-5	15	CASSSRGPYGVEAFF	TGTGCCAGCAGTTCCAGGGGTCCCTACGGGGTTGAAGCTTTCTTT
.	.	TRBJ2-1	TRBV4-2	15	CASSPEVGGGDEQFF	TGTGCCAGCAGCCCGGAGGTGGGGGGGGGCGATGAGCAGTTCTTC
.	.	TRBJ1-2	TRBV27	16	CASSLSGRGVSYGYTF	TGTGCCAGCAGCCTTAGTGGGCGGGGGGTTAGCTATGGCTACACCTTC
.	.	TRBJ2-3	TRBV6-1	14	CASSDPARTDTQYF	TGTGCCAGCAGTGACCCGGCCCGAACAGATACGCAGTATTTT
.	.	TRBJ2-7	TRBV5-8	14	CASSLGSWTYEQYF	TGTGCCAGCAGCTTAGGGAGCTGGACCTACGAGCAGTACTTC
.	.	TRBJ2-6	TRBV21-1	13	CASSFSGANVLTF	TGTGCCAGCAGTTTCTCTGGGGCCAACGTCCTGACTTTC
.	.	TRBJ2-3	TRBV15	14	CATSRSLGPDTQYF	TGTGCCACCAGCAGGTCCCTTGGGCCAGATACGCAGTATTTT
.	.	TRBJ2-5	TRBV5-1	15	CASSPGLPGQETQYF	TGCGCCAGCAGCCCGGGACTGCCGGGCCAAGAGACCCAGTACTTC
few	.	TRBJ2-7	TRBV6-5	14	CASRGQGNPYEQYF	TGTGCCAGCAGGGGCCAGGGGAACCCCTACGAGCAGTACTTC
.	TRBD2	TRBJ2-7	TRBV10-2	14	CASTLAGGLSEQYF	TGCGCCAGCACCCTAGCGGGGGGGCTATCCGAGCAGTACTTC
.	.	TRBJ2-3	TRBV9	16	CASSVGNSGSRVTQYF	TGTGCCAGCAGCGTAGGGAACAGCGGTTCACGGGTTACGCAGTATTTT
.	.	TRBJ1-3	TRBV10-3	16	CAISGTSPPGGNTIYF	TGTGCCATCAGCGGGACATCTCCCCCGGGTGGAAACACCATATATTTT
once	.	TRBJ1-5	TRBV5-8	16	CASSPGTGNSNQPQHF	TGTGCCAGCAGCCCCGGGACGGGCAATAGCAATCAGCCCCAGCATTTT
.	.	TRBJ1-1	TRBV6-5	12	CASSLNGPRAFF	TGTGCCAGCAGCTTAAACGGGCCCCGAGCTTTCTTT
.	.	TRBJ2-1	TRBV9	13	CASSGGRYNEQFF	TGTGCCAGCAGCGGGGGGCGATACAATGAGCAGTTCTTC
.	.	TRBJ2-5	TRBV6-5	16	CASSYGGGARRETQYF	TGTGCCAGCAGTTACGGGGGAGGCGCCAGGAGAGAGACCCAGTACTTC
few	.	TRBJ1-1	TRBV5-1	14	CASSVGGTNTEAFF	TGCGCCAGCAGCGTTGGGGGTACGAACACTGAAGCTTTCTTT
.	.	TRBJ1-2	TRBV4-1	11	CAIPGRAGYTF	TGCGCCATTCCAGGGAGGGCAGGCTACACCTTC
.	TRBD1	TRBJ1-3	TRBV13	18	CASSSMRSRGLTGNTIYF	TGTGCCAGCAGCTCCATGCGGAGCAGGGGGCTTACTGGAAACACCATATATTTT
few	TRBD2	TRBJ2-2	TRBV5-1	14	CASSLTGGTGELFF	TGCGCCAGCAGCTTGACGGGGGGTACCGGGGAGCTGTTTTTT
.	.	TRBJ2-7	TRBV7-2	16	CASSLDLSRGIPEQYF	TGTGCCAGCAGCTTAGATTTGTCTAGAGGGATCCCCGAGCAGTACTTC
.	TRBD2	TRBJ2-1	TRBV2	12	CASSVSGTIQFF	TGTGCCAGCAGTGTATCGGGGACTATCCAGTTCTTC
.	.	TRBJ2-2	TRBV12-5	15	CASGLIQGNTGELFF	TGTGCTAGTGGTTTGATTCAAGGCAACACCGGGGAGCTGTTTTTT
.	.	TRBJ1-2	TRBV21-1	14	CASGLDRANYGYTF	TGTGCCAGCGGGCTAGACAGGGCCAACTATGGCTACACCTTC
once	TRBD2	TRBJ2-2	TRBV5-4	17	CASSSGLAGGGTGELFF	TGTGCCAGCAGCTCGGGACTAGCGGGAGGAGGCACCGGGGAGCTGTTTTTT
.	.	TRBJ2-3	TRBV29-1	13	CSVVLSNPDTQYF	TGCAGCGTTGTTTTGTCGAACCCAGATACGCAGTATTTT
.	.	TRBJ2-2	TRBV10-3	11	CAISSDGELFF	TGTGCCATCTCCTCGGACGGGGAGCTGTTTTTT
.	.	TRBJ1-5	TRBV19	16	CASSIRRQVTNQPQHF	TGTGCCAGTAGTATACGTCGCCAGGTCACCAATCAGCCCCAGCATTTT
.	.	TRBJ1-3	TRBV6-1	15	CASSSRRGSGNTIYF	TGTGCCAGCAGTTCGCGCAGGGGCTCTGGAAACACCATATATTTT
.	.	TRBJ2-5	TRBV28	14	CASTRGTHQETQYF	TGTGCCAGCACAAGGGGGACTCACCAAGAGACCCAGTACTTC
.	.	TRBJ2-2	TRBV11-2	14	CASSLEQIGGELFF	TGTGCCAGCAGCTTAGAACAGATCGGGGGGGAGCTGTTTTTT
.	.	TRBJ2-2	TRBV2	13	CASRPPNTGELFF	TGTGCCAGCAGACCACCGAACACCGGGGAGCTGTTTTTT
.	.	TRBJ2-1	TRBV7-2	14	CASSPGLAWDEQFF	TGTGCCAGCAGCCCCGGGCTAGCATGGGATGAGCAGTTCTTC
.	.	TRBJ1-1	TRBV15	15	CATSREAGENTEAFF	TGTGCCACCAGCAGAGAGGCAGGCGAGAACACTGAAGCTTTCTTT
.	.	TRBJ1-1	TRBV2	15	CAGRDWDGFGTEAFF	TGTGCCGGCAGGGACTGGGACGGCTTTGGGACTGAAGCTTTCTTT
once	TRBD1	TRBJ1-1	TRBV5-1	15	CASRSGTGDHTEAFF	TGCGCCAGCAGGTCTGGGACAGGGGATCATACTGAAGCTTTCTTT
.	TRBD2	TRBJ2-5	TRBV7-3	15	CASSMGLAVQETQYF	TGTGCCAGCAGCATGGGACTAGCGGTTCAAGAGACCCAGTACTTC
.	TRBD1	TRBJ2-5	TRBV29-1	13	CSVDRGYQETQYF	TGCAGCGTCGACAGGGGGTACCAAGAGACCCAGTACTTC
.	.	TRBJ1-2	TRBV11-2	14	CASSLAGRVYGYTF	TGTGCCAGCAGCTTAGCTGGCAGGGTCTATGGCTACACCTTC
.	.	TRBJ2-1	TRBV4-3	15	CASSQDKAGYNEQFF	TGCGCCAGCAGCCAAGATAAAGCGGGCTACAATGAGCAGTTCTTC
.	.	TRBJ1-5	TRBV18	13	CASSPAEEMPQHF	TGTGCCAGCTCACCAGCCGAGGAAATGCCCCAGCATTTT
.	TRBD2	TRBJ2-4	TRBV9	16	CASSAPSGGAQDIQYF	TGTGCCAGCAGCGCCCCGAGCGGGGGGGCCCAGGACATTCAGTACTTC
.	TRBD2	TRBJ2-7	TRBV9	16	CASSPRTSGSKYEQYF	TGTGCCAGCAGCCCGAGGACTAGCGGGAGTAAGTACGAGCAGTACTTC
few	.	TRBJ2-5	TRBV19	15	CASSKGGQSQETQYF	TGTGCCAGTAGTAAAGGGGGTCAGAGCCAAGAGACCCAGTACTTC
.	.	TRBJ2-7	TRBV28	16	CASSLAGLPNPYEQYF	TGTGCCAGCAGTTTAGCCGGACTACCGAACCCCTACGAGCAGTACTTC
few	.	TRBJ1-1	TRBV7-9	11	CASSLTNPAFF	TGTGCCAGCAGCTTAACTAATCCGGCTTTCTTT
.	.	TRBJ2-5	TRBV30	15	CAWSTTRAPGETQYF	TGTGCCTGGAGTACAACCCGGGCTCCCGGGGAGACCCAGTACTTC
.	.	TRBJ1-5	TRBV10-3	12	CAISGTEQPQHF	TGTGCCATCAGTGGGACTGAGCAGCCCCAGCATTTT